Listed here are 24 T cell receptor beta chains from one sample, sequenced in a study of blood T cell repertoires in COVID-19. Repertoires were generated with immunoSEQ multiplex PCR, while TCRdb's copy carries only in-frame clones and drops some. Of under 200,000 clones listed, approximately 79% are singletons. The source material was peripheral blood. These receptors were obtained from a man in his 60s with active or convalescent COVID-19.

CDR3 in DNA: TGTGCCAGTAGCGAAGCGGCGGGGAGGTACGATCAGCCCCAGCATTTT. As protein: CASSEAAGRYDQPQHF. The chain employs TRBV19 and TRBJ1-5; D unresolved. Germline loops: CDR1 LNHDA, CDR2 SQIVND (reference sequence). V lost 6 bases and J lost 5, with 20 bases in between. The CDR3 has 16 residues.

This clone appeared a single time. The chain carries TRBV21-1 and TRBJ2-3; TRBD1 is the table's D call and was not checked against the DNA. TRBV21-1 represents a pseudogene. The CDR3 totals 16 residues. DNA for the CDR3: TGTGCCAGCAGCAAAGAGTACCTCCCCATGGGGCTTACGCAGTATTTT. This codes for CASSKEYLPMGLTQYF.

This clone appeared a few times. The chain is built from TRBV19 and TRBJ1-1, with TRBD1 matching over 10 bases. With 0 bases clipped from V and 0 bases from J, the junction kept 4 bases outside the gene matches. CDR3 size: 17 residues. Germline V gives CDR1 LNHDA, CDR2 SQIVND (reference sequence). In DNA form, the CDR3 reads TGTGCCAGTAGTATAGATCGGGACAGGGGAGTGAACACTGAAGCTTTCTTT. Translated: CASSIDRDRGVNTEAFF. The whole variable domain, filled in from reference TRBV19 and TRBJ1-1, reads DGGITQSPKYLFRKEGQNVTLSCEQNLNHDAMYWYRQDPGQGLRLIYYSQIVNDFQKGDIAEGYSVSREKKESFPLTVTSAQKNPTAFYLCASSIDRDRGVNTEAFFGQGTRLTVV.

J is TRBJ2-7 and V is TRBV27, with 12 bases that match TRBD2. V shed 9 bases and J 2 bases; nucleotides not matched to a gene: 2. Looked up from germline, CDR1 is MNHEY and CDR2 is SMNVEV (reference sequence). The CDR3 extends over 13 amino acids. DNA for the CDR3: TGTGCCAGTGGACTAGCGGGAACCTACGAGCAGTACTTC. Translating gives CASGLAGTYEQYF.

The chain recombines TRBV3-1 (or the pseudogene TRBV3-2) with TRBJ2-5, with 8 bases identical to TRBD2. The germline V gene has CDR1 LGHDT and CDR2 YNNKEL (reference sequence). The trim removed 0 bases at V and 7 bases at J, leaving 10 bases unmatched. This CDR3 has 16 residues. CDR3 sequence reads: CASSQEAAGRGGTQYF. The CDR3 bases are TGTGCCAGCAGCCAAGAAGCAGCGGGACGGGGGGGGACCCAGTACTTC.

The CDR3 sequence is CASSLPTDTQYF. CDR3 DNA sequence: TGTGCCAGCTCACTTCCGACAGATACGCAGTATTTT. The V gene is TRBV18, the J gene TRBJ2-3, with D unclear. Per germline, CDR1 KGHSH and CDR2 LQKENI. The CDR3 is made up of 12 amino acids. V lost 4 bases and J lost 3, with 5 bases in between.

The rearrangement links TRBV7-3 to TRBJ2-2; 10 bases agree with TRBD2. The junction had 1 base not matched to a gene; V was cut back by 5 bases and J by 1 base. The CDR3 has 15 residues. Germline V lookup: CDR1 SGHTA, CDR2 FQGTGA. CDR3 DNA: TGTGCCAGCAGCATAGCGGGAGGGAACACCGGGGAGCTGTTTTTT. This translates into CASSIAGGNTGELFF.

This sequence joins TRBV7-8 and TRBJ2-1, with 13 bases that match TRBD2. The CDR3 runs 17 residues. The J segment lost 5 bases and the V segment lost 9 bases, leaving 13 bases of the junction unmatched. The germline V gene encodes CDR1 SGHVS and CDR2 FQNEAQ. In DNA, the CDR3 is TGTGCCAGTTACCTCAGCGGACTAGCGGGAGCAAACAATGAGCAGTTCTTC. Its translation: CASYLSGLAGANNEQFF.

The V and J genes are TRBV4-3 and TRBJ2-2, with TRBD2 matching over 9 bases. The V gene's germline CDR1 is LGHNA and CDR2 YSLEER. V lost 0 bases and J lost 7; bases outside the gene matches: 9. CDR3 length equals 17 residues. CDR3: CASSQEGIAGDVGELFF. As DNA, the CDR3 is TGCGCCAGCAGCCAAGAAGGAATAGCGGGAGACGTCGGGGAGCTGTTTTTT.

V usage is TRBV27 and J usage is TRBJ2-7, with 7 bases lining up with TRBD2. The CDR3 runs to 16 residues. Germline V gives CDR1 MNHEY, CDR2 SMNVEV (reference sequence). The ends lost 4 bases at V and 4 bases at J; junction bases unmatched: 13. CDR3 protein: CASSSPLRTGGYEQYF. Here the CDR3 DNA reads TGTGCCAGCAGTTCCCCCCTGAGGACGGGAGGTTACGAGCAGTACTTC.

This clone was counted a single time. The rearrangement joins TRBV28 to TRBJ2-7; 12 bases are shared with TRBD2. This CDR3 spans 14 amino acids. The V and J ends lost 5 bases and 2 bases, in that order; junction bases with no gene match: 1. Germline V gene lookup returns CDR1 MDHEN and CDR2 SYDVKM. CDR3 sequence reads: CASSRTSGTYEQYF. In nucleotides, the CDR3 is TGTGCCAGCAGTCGGACTAGCGGGACCTACGAGCAGTACTTC.

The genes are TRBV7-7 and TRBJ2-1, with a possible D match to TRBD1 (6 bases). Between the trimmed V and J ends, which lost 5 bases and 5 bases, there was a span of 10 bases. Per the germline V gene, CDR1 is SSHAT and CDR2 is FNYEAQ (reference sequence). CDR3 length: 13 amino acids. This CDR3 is CASSPNRDNEQFF. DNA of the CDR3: TGTGCCAGCAGCCCTAACAGGGACAATGAGCAGTTCTTC.

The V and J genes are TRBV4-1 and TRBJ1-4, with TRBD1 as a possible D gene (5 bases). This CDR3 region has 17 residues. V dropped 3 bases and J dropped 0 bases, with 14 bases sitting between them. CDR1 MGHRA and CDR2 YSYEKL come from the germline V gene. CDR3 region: CASSQPFAGATNEKLFF. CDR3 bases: TGCGCCAGCAGCCAGCCTTTCGCGGGGGCAACTAATGAAAAACTGTTTTTT.

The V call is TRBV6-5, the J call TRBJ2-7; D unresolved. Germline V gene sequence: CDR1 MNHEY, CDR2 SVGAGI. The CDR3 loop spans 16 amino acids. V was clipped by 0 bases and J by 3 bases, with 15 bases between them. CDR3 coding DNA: TGTGCCAGCAGTTACTCAGTTGGTTCTAATTTCTACGAGCAGTACTTC. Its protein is CASSYSVGSNFYEQYF.

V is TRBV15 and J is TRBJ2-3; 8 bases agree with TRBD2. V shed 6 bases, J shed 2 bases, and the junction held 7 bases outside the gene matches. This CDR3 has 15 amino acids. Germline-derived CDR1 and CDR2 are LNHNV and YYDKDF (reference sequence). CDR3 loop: CATRVAGGPTDTQYF. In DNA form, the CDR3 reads TGTGCCACCAGGGTGGCGGGAGGACCCACAGATACGCAGTATTTT.

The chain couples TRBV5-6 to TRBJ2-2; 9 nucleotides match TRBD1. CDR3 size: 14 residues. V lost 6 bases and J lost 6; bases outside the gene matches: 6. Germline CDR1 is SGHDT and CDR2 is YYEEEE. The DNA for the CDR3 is TGTGCCAGCACCACGGGACAGGGCCCCGGGGAGCTGTTTTTT. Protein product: CASTTGQGPGELFF.

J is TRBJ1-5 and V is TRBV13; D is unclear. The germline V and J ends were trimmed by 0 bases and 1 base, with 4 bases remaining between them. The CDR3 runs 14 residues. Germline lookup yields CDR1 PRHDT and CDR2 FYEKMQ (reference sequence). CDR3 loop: CASSLGHSNQPQHF. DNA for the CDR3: TGTGCCAGCAGCTTAGGACACAGCAATCAGCCCCAGCATTTT.

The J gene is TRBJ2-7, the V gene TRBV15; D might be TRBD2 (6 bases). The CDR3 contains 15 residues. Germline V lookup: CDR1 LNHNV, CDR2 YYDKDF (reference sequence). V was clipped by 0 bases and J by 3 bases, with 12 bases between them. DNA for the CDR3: TGTGCCACCAGCAGAGATTGGGAGGACGTCTACGAGCAGTACTTC. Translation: CATSRDWEDVYEQYF.

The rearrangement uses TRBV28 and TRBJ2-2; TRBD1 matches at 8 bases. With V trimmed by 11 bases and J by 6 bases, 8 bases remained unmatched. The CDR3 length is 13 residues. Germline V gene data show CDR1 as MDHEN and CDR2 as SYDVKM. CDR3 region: CAGGQGAAGELFF. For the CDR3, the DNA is TGTGCCGGTGGACAGGGAGCGGCCGGGGAGCTGTTTTTT.

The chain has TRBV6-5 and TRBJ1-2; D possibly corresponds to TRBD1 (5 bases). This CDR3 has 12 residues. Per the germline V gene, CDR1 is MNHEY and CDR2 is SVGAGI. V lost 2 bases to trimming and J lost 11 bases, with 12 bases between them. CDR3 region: CASSYRAGRYTF. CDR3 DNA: TGTGCCAGCAGTTACAGGGCAGGGCGGTACACCTTC.

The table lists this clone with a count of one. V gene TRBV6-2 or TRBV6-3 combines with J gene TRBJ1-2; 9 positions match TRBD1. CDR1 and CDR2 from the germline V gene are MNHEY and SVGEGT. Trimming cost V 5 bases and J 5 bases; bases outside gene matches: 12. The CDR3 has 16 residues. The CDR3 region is CASSDLRDRARYGYTF. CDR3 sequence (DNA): TGTGCCAGCAGTGACCTCCGGGACAGGGCCCGGTATGGCTACACCTTC.

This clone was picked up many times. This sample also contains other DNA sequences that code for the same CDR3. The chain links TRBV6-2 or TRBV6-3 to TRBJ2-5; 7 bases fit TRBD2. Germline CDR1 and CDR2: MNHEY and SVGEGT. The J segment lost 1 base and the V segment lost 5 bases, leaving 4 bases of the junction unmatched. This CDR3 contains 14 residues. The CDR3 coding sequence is TGTGCCAGCAGTCCCGGGGGGAGCCAAGAGACCCAGTACTTC. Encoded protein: CASSPGGSQETQYF.

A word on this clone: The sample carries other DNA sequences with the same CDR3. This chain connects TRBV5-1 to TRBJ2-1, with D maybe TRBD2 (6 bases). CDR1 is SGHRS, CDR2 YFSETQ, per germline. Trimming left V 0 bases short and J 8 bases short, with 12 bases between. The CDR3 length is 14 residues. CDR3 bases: TGCGCCAGCAGCTTGGACGGGAGACGCGATGAGCAGTTCTTC. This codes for CASSLDGRRDEQFF.

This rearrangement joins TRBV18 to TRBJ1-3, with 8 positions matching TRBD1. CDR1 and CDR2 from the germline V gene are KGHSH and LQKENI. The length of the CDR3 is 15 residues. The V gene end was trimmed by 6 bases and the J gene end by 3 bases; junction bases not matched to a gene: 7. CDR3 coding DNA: TGTGCCAGCTCTCCCCAGGGGGCGCGTGGAAACACCATATATTTT. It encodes CASSPQGARGNTIYF.